The T cell receptor (beta chain) described here comes from a study of control samples from healthy donors and cancer patients. Per germline, CDR1 MRHNA and CDR2 SNTAGT. The CDR3 covers 10 residues. V shed 9 bases, J shed 8 bases, and the junction held 3 bases outside the gene matches. The method was immunoSEQ multiplex PCR; TCRdb's version includes in-frame clones alone and lacks a portion of them. This table holds under 150,000 clones, about 90% found once. The V call is TRBV6-4, the J call TRBJ1-2, with TRBD1 matching over 7 bases. The receptor was isolated from a man in his fifties or sixties with head and neck cancer. The sequencing sample was made of PBMCs. Here the CDR3 DNA reads TGTGCCAGTCGAGGGGGCGGCTACACCTTC. Amino acids: CASRGGGYTF.